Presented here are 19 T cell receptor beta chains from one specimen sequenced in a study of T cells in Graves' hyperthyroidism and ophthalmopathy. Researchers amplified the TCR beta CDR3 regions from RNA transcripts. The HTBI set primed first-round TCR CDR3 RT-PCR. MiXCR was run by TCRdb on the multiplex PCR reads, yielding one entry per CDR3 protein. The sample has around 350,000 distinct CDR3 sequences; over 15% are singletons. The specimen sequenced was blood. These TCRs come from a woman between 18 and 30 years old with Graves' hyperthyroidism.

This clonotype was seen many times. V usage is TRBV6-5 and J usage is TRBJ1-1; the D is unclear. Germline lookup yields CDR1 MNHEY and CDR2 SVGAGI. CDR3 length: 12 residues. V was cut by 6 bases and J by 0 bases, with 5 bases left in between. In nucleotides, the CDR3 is TGTGCCAGCAGGGGCTTGAACACTGAAGCTTTCTTT. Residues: CASRGLNTEAFF.

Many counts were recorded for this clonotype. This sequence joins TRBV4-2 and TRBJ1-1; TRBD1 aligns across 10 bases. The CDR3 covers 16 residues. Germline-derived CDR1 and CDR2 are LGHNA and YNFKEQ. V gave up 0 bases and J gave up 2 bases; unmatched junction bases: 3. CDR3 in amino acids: CASSQERQGANTEAFF. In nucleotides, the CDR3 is TGTGCCAGCAGCCAAGAACGACAGGGGGCTAACACTGAAGCTTTCTTT.

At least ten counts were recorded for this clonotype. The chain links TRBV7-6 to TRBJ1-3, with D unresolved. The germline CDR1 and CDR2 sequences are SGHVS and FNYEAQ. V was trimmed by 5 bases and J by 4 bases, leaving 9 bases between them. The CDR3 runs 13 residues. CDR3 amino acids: CASSPQQGNTIYF. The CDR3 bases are TGTGCCAGCAGCCCTCAACAGGGAAACACCATATATTTT.

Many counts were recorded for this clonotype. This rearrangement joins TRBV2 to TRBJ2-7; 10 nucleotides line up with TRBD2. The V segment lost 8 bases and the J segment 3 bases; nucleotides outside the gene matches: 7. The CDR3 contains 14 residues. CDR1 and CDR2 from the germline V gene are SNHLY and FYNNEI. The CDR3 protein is CASCQLAGLYEQYF. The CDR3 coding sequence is TGTGCCAGCTGCCAACTAGCGGGGCTCTACGAGCAGTACTTC.

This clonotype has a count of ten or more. CDR3 sequence: CASSLGTGNFQPQHF. CDR3 DNA sequence: TGTGCCAGCAGTCTCGGGACAGGGAATTTTCAGCCCCAGCATTTT. The chain is built from TRBV7-8 and TRBJ1-5; 9 bases match TRBD1. The V and J ends lost 6 bases and 6 bases, in that order; junction bases with no gene match: 9. Germline assignment: CDR1 SGHVS and CDR2 FQNEAQ. There are 15 residues in the CDR3.

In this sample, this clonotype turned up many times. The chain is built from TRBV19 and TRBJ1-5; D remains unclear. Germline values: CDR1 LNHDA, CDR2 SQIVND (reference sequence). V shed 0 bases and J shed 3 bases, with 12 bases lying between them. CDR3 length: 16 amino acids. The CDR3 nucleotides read TGTGCCAGTAGTATAGAGGCGGGAATCGTCAATCAGCCCCAGCATTTT. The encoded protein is CASSIEAGIVNQPQHF. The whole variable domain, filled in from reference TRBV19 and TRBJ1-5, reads DGGITQSPKYLFRKEGQNVTLSCEQNLNHDAMYWYRQDPGQGLRLIYYSQIVNDFQKGDIAEGYSVSREKKESFPLTVTSAQKNPTAFYLCASSIEAGIVNQPQHFGDGTRLSIL.

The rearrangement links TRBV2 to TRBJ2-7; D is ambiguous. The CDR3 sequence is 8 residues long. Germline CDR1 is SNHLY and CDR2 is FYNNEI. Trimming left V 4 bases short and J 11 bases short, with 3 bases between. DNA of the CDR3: TGTGCCAGCAGTGGGGAGTACTTC. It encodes CASSGEYF.

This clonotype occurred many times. The CDR3 is CASSPLGQGEQYF. The CDR3 DNA sequence: TGTGCCAGCTCACCATTGGGACAGGGGGAGCAGTACTTC. The gene calls are TRBV18 and TRBJ2-7, with 10 bases lining up with TRBD1. Germline CDR1 KGHSH, CDR2 LQKENI. This CDR3 spans 13 amino acids. Unmatched junction bases numbered 2, after V lost 2 bases and J lost 7 bases.

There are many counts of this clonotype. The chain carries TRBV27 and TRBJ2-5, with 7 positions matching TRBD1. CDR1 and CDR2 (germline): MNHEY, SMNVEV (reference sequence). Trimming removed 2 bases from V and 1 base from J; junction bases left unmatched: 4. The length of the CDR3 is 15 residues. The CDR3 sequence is CASSLRDSAQETQYF. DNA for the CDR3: TGTGCCAGCAGTTTAAGGGACAGCGCCCAAGAGACCCAGTACTTC.

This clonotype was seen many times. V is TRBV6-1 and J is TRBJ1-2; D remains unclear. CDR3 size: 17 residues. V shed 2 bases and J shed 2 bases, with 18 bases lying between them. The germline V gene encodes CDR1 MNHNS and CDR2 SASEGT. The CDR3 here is CASSESAGPPFNYGYTF. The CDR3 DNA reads TGTGCCAGCAGTGAATCAGCAGGACCCCCATTCAACTATGGCTACACCTTC.

CDR3 amino acids: CASRAGTGGTGELFF. In DNA form, the CDR3 reads TGTGCCAGCAGAGCCGGGACAGGGGGTACCGGGGAGCTGTTTTTT. The rearrangement links TRBV27 to TRBJ2-2, with 11 bases fitting TRBD1. With 6 bases clipped from V and 5 bases from J, the junction kept 5 bases outside the gene matches. The germline V gene has CDR1 MNHEY and CDR2 SMNVEV (reference sequence). The CDR3 contains 15 residues.

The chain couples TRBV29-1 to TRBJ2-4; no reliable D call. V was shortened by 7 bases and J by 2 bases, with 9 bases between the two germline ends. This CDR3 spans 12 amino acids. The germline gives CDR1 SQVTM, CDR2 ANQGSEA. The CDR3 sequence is CSALRTKNIQYF. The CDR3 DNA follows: TGCAGCGCGCTAAGGACCAAAAACATTCAGTACTTC.

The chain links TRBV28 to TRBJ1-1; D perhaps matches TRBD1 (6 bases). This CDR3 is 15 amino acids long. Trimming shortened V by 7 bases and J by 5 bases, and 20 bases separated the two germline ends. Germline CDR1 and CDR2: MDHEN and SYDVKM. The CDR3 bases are TGTGCCAGCATCCCATGGGGGGGGCGGAGGACTGAAGCTTTCTTT. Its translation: CASIPWGGRRTEAFF.

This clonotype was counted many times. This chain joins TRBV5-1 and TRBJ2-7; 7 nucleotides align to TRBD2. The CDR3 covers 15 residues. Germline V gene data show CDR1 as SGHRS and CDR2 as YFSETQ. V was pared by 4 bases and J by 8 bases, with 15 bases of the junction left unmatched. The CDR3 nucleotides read TGCGCCAGCAGCCCGGAGCGGACTAGGTCTGGGAAGCAGTACTTC. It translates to CASSPERTRSGKQYF.

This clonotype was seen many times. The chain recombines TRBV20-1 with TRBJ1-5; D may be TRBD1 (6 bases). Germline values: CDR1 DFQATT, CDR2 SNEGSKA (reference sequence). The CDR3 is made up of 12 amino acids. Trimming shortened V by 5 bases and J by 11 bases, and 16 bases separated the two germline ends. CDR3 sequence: CSAGQGQWSQHF. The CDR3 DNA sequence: TGCAGTGCTGGGCAGGGGCAATGGTCCCAGCATTTT.

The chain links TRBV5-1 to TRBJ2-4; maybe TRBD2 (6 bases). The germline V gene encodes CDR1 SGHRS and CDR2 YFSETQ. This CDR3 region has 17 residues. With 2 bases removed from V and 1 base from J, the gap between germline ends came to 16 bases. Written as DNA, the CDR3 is TGCGCCAGCAGCTTACACCCCGGCCGGGAGGCCAAAAACATTCAGTACTTC. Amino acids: CASSLHPGREAKNIQYF.

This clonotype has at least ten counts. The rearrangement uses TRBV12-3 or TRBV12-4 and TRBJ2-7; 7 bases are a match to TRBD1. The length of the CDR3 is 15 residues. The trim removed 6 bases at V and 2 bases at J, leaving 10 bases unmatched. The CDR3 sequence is CASSQPGQVPYEQYF. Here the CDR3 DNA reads TGTGCCAGCAGCCAACCCGGACAGGTCCCCTACGAGCAGTACTTC.

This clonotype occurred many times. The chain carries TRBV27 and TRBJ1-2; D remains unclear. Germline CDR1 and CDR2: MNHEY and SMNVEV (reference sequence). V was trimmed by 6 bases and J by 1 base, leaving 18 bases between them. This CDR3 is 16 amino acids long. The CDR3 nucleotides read TGTGCCAGCAGAGCAGGCGGAGGGAGAAGTAACTATGGCTACACCTTC. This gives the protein CASRAGGGRSNYGYTF.

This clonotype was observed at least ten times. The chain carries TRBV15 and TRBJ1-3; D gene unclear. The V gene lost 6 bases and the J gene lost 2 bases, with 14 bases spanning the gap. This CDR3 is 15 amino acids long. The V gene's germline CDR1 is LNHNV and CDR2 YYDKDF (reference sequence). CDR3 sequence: CATRASLNPGNTIYF. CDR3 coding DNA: TGTGCCACCAGGGCTTCATTAAACCCTGGAAACACCATATATTTT.